The rows below give T cell receptor beta chains drawn from one sample of a study of cytomegalovirus exposure and HLA in healthy donors. Libraries were prepared by immunoSEQ multiplex PCR; TCRdb keeps only in-frame clonotypes and omits some of them. The profile shows approximately 100,000 clones, around 10% of them singletons. The sample was PBMCs. Receptor source: a man aged 50-59 years in good health and CMV-seropositive. Both conserved end residues are part of each CDR3. A D gene is named only where the DNA matches it firmly. Size is stated for part of the rows, as once, few or many counts, or as a class when the clone is expanded.

j_call clone_size v_call d_call cdr3_nt cdr3_aa
TRBJ2-7 few TRBV5-1 TRBD1 TGCGCCAGCAGCTTGGACAGGGGTTTCGAGCAGTACTTC CASSLDRGFEQYF
TRBJ1-2 . TRBV11-2 . TGTGCCAGCAGCCCCGGTCAGGGCGGCTATGGCTACACCTTC CASSPGQGGYGYTF
TRBJ1-4 . TRBV4-1 . TGCGCCAGCAGCCTAACCGGACAGAGCGCAAATGAAAAACTGTTTTTT CASSLTGQSANEKLFF
TRBJ2-2 many TRBV28 TRBD2 TGTGCCAGCAGGCTAGACCCCGAAATAGCGGGAGGAGTGAACACCGGGGAGCTGTTTTTT CASRLDPEIAGGVNTGELFF
TRBJ2-7 once TRBV10-3 . TGTGCCATCAGTGCCATTTTCTCGCCCGCTAACTACGAGCAGTACTTC CAISAIFSPANYEQYF
TRBJ2-7 . TRBV2 TRBD2 TGTGCCAGCAGCACTAGCGGGAGTTGGTACGAGCAGTACTTC CASSTSGSWYEQYF
TRBJ1-5 . TRBV2 . TGTGCCAGCAGTGCCGACAACCTCTGGGTTAATCAGCCCCAGCATTTT CASSADNLWVNQPQHF
TRBJ2-5 . TRBV5-4 . TGTGCCAGCAGCTTGTTCGGTGCCATCCCCCAAGAGGCCCAGTACTTC CASSLFGAIPQEAQYF
TRBJ2-7 few TRBV11-3 . TGTGCCAGCAGCTTAGACAGTTACAACGAGCAGTACTTC CASSLDSYNEQYF
TRBJ2-1 . TRBV12-2 . TGTGCAAGTCGCTCCCGGACCCCGCATACTCTAGCGGGAGTAGGGGATGAGCAGTTCTTC CASRSRTPHTLAGVGDEQFF
TRBJ1-6 . TRBV7-2 . TGTGCCAGCAGCTTAGACTGGAATTCACCCCTCCACTTT CASSLDWNSPLHF
TRBJ1-2 few TRBV2 . TGTGCCAGCAGTGATAGCGCAGCCAGAAACCTCTATGGCTACACCTTC CASSDSAARNLYGYTF
TRBJ1-6 . TRBV28 . TGTGCCAGCAGACAGTCCGACTCCTATAATTCACCCCTCCACTTT CASRQSDSYNSPLHF
TRBJ2-1 few TRBV21-1 . TGTGCCAGCAGCAAAGCGGGAGGGGACAATGAGCAGTTCTTC CASSKAGGDNEQFF
TRBJ1-1 few TRBV5-1 TRBD1 TGCGCCAGCAGAGAACAGGGGAAGGGAGCTTTCTTT CASREQGKGAFF
TRBJ1-5 few TRBV27 TRBD1 TGTGCCAGCAGTTTGGGACAGGGGCACAATCAGCCCCAGCATTTT CASSLGQGHNQPQHF
TRBJ1-4 . TRBV28 . TGTGCCAGCAGTTTACCTTCTATTGGGGGGGAAAAACTGTTTTTT CASSLPSIGGEKLFF
TRBJ2-5 many TRBV5-1 . TGCGCCAGCAGCTTGCTAGGCGTGCAAGAGACCCAGTACTTC CASSLLGVQETQYF
TRBJ2-7 . TRBV5-1 TRBD2 TGCGCCAGCAGCTTGGATATTGTGGCGAGCGGGAGGTCCTACGAGCAGTACTTC CASSLDIVASGRSYEQYF
TRBJ2-1 . TRBV30 . TGTGCCTGGAGTGGAGGACGACAGTTGGGGCGAAATGAGCAGTTCTTC CAWSGGRQLGRNEQFF
TRBJ2-7 . TRBV14 . TGTGCCAGCAGCCAAGATCAGGTCAGGGTAATCTACGAGCAGTACTTC CASSQDQVRVIYEQYF
TRBJ1-4 . TRBV9 TRBD1 TGTGCCAGCGGGACCGGGACAGGGAGTGAAAAACTGTTTTTT CASGTGTGSEKLFF